The clone carrying this T cell receptor beta chain was seen repeatedly, ten times or more. This CDR3 contains 13 residues. CDR1 is DFQATT and CDR2 is SNEGSKA in the germline V gene (reference sequence). Trimming removed 3 bases at V and 10 bases at J, with 13 bases between. The record originates from a study of T-cell reconstitution after alpha-beta-depleted transplantation in children. Molecular barcoding with unique molecular identifiers was used for the TCRbeta library. TCRdb analysed the PCR reads with MiXCR anew, one entry per CDR3 protein. The sample consists of approximately 590,000 distinct CDR3 sequences, over 9.5% of them appearing once.

The receptor was isolated from a human donor who donated a stem cell graft to a child with acute myeloid leukemia. The material was PBMCs from the stem cell graft donor, obtained from the stem cell graft. The rearrangement uses TRBV20-1 and TRBJ1-6, with D tentatively TRBD1 (6 bases). The DNA for the CDR3 is TGCAGTGCTAGGATGGCAGGGGCCTCACCCCTCCACTTT. Translating it yields CSARMAGASPLHF.